This T cell receptor (beta chain) was sequenced during a study of T cell responses to AZD1222 COVID-19 vaccine. Study outcomes and limitations: When two AZD1222 doses had been given, Spike-specific TCR breadth and depth rose. Most donors were white British, females outnumbered males, and clonal diversity was possibly underestimated.

Concerning this clone itself: What it binds is not known.

Repertoires were generated with immunoSEQ multiplex PCR, while TCRdb's copy carries only in-frame clones and drops some. This table has roughly 51,000 clones, roughly 90% appearing once. There are 15 residues in the CDR3. CDR1 is MNHEY and CDR2 is SVGAGI in the germline V gene. V lost 6 bases, J lost 8 bases, and 11 bases stayed unmatched. The starting material was peripheral blood, obtained 28 days after the second AZD1222 dose. This receptor was taken from an adult who received the AZD1222 COVID-19 vaccine. The rearrangement joins TRBV6-5 to TRBJ1-4; the match to TRBD1 covers 8 bases. This CDR3 is CASSSRTGSGEKLFF. CDR3 DNA sequence: TGTGCCAGCAGCTCTAGGACAGGGAGTGGCGAAAAACTGTTTTTT.